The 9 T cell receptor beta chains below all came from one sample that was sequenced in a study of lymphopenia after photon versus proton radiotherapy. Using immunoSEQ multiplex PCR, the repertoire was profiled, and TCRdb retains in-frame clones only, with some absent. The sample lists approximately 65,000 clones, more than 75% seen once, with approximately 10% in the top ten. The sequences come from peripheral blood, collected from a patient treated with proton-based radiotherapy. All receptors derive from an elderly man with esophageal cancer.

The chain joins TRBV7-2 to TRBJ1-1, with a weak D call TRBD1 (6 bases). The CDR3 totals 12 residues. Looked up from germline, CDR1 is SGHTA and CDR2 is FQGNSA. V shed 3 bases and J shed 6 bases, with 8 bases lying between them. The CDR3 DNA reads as TGTGCCAGCAGCTTGAACAGGGCTGAAGCTTTCTTT. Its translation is CASSLNRAEAFF.

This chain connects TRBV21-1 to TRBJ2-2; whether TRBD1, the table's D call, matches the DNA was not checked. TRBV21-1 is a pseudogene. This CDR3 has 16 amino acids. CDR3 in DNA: TGTGCCAGCAGCAAAGAACCAGGGACGAACACCGGGGAGCTGTTTTTT. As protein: CASSKEPGTNTGELFF.

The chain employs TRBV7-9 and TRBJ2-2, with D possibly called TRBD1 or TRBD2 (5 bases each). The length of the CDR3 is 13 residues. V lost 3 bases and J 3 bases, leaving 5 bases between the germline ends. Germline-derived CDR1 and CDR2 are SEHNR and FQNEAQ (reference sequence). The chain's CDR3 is CASSLGDTGELFF. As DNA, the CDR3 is TGTGCCAGCAGCTTGGGGGACACCGGGGAGCTGTTTTTT.

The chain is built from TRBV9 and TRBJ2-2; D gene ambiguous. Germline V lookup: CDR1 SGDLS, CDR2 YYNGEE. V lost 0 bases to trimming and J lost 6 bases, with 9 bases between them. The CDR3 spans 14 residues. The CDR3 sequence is CASSVGPRAGELFF. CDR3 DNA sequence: TGTGCCAGCAGCGTAGGACCTAGGGCCGGGGAGCTGTTTTTT.

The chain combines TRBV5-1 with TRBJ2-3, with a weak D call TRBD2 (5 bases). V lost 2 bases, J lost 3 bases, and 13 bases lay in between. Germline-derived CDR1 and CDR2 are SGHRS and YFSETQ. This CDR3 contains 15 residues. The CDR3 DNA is TGCGCCAGCAGCTTCGGTCTAGCCCTAACAGATACGCAGTATTTT. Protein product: CASSFGLALTDTQYF.

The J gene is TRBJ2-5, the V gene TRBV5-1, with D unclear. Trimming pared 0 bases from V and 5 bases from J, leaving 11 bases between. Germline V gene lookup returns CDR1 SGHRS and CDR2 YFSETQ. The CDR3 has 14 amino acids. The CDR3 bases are TGCGCCAGCAGCTTGGAGGCGTCGAGGGAGACCCAGTACTTC. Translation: CASSLEASRETQYF.

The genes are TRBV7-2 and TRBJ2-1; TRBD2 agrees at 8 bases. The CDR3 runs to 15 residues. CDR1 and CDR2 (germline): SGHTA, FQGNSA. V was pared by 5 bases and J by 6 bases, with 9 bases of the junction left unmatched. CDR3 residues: CASSLSRAGGNEQFF. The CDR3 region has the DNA TGTGCCAGCAGCCTGTCCCGGGCGGGGGGCAATGAGCAGTTCTTC.

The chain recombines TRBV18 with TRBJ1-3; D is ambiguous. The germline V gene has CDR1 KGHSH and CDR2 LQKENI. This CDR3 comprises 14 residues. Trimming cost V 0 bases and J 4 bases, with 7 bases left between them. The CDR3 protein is CASSPPGAGNTIYF. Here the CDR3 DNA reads TGTGCCAGCTCACCACCCGGAGCCGGAAACACCATATATTTT.

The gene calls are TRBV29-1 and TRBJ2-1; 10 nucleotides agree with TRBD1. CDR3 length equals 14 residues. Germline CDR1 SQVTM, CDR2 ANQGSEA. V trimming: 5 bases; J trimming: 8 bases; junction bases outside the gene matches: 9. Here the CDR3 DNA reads TGCAGCGTTACGGGACAGGGGATCGTCGATGAGCAGTTCTTC. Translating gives CSVTGQGIVDEQFF.